This T cell receptor beta chain appears in the sequencing data of a study of blood T cell repertoires in COVID-19 (dated by TCRdb to the early 2020s). About the investigation overall: Samples from collaborators originated in the United States, Italy and Spain and spanned both the acute and convalescent phases of COVID-19. Deeply sampled blood TCRbeta repertoires from subjects exposed to, actively infected with, or recovered from COVID-19 were included in the dataset. The prospective study material was composed of cDNA or gDNA derived from T cells, B-cell-depleted T cells, or PBMCs. The repertoires were released in a freely available public database intended as a resource for research on the immune response to SARS-CoV-2. Samples came from the ongoing ImmuneRACE study (first 160 participants) plus 1,254 subjects from 6 global collaborators. Where available, HLA class I and class II types were taken from metadata supplied by the sample provider and were not determined by assay-based typing. The sample metadata nearly always contained a de-identified subject ID, COVID-19 status, age in years and sex. Results the study describes overall, beyond this receptor: The amount of clinical and demographic metadata varied by source and participant and was provided uncurated.

CDR1 and CDR2 are read off the germline V gene as SGHVS and FQNEAQ. The CDR3 starts with the cysteine, ends with the phenylalanine, and has 15 residues. Only the CDR3 DNA stays, 45 bases, in frame from base 1. V was cut back by 5 bases and J by 4 bases, leaving a gap of 15 bases between them. TCRbeta CDR3 regions were amplified from genomic DNA using the immunoSEQ Assay, a bias-controlled multiplex PCR. The original pipeline was this. The number of nucleated cells in each sample was estimated from the amplification of reference gene primers within the assay. Sequence reads were collapsed and filtered to measure the absolute abundance of every unique TCRbeta CDR3 rearrangement. For each sample, productive Simpson clonality was calculated by taking the square root of Simpson's diversity index across productive rearrangements. What TCRdb holds here is the immuneACCESS table cut down to in-frame rearrangements. Part of the clones is not present; checked against another copy, under half of the missing clones reflect an unresolved V gene, and the others are unexplained. The DNA gave D and trimming, while V, J and clone size come from that table. Present in this sample are approximately 130,000 clones, over 55% of which were seen just once. Of the sample, 2% to 2.5% falls within the top ten clones.

Worth noting for this clone: Its target antigen remains unknown. No much larger clone exists at a distance of one base, and base qualities are not known.

Each collaborating institution followed its own protocols to collect whole blood in K2EDTA tubes. For TCRbeta analysis, collaborator samples were shipped as frozen whole blood, as isolated PBMCs, or as DNA extracted from either sample type. Sequenced: peripheral blood. This clonotype was sampled from a woman aged 70-85 years with acute or convalescent COVID-19. The receptor chain draws on TRBV7-8 and TRBJ2-1; perhaps TRBD1 is the D gene, with 5 bases matching. The CDR3 region: CASSLGSRTYNEQFF. The bases read TGTGCCAGCAGCCTCGGTTCTCGGACATACAATGAGCAGTTCTTC.